The source of this T cell receptor beta chain is a study of blood T cell repertoires in COVID-19. Study details: Samples taken during acute and convalescent COVID-19 were collected in the United States, Italy and Spain.

The germline V and J ends were trimmed by 3 bases and 6 bases, with 12 bases remaining between them. The CDR3 runs 13 residues. In germline, CDR1 is SGDLS, CDR2 YYNGEE. The assay was immunoSEQ multiplex PCR, and TCRdb's table has in-frame clones only and misses some. The data show over 400,000 clones, approximately 88% seen once. The chain uses TRBV9 and TRBJ1-2; a weak D match, TRBD1 (6 bases). This receptor was identified in a woman between 45 and 65 years old with COVID-19, enrolled during active disease. Sequencing was carried out using peripheral blood. The CDR3 protein is CASSAWGRDGYTF. CDR3 bases: TGTGCCAGCAGCGCCTGGGGGCGGGATGGCTACACCTTC.